The rows below give T cell receptor beta chains drawn from one sample of a study of graft-versus-host responses after intestinal transplantation. No antigen has been identified for these receptors. Some clones are missing from TCRdb's copy, which holds only in-frame ones; the method was immunoSEQ multiplex PCR. The repertoire includes tens of thousands of clones, 75% to 90% of them detected once, and roughly 0.4% sits in the top ten. The source was unstimulated CD4+ T cells sorted from spleen or lymph node cells, collected before transplant. The receptors come from a human donor who was the organ donor for an intestinal transplant. Both conserved end residues are part of each CDR3. A D gene is named only where the DNA matches it firmly. Clone size, where shown, is once, few, many, or a class for clones that have expanded.

>TRBV7-2|NA|TRBJ1-5|NA
CASSSTGQPQHF
TGTGCCAGCAGCTCGACAGGTCAGCCCCAGCATTTT
>TRBV28|TRBD1|TRBJ1-3|NA
CASSTGGVGDTIYF
TGTGCCAGCAGCACAGGGGGAGTAGGCGACACCATATATTTT
>TRBV28|NA|TRBJ1-1|NA
CASRKQGRNTEAFF
TGTGCCAGCAGAAAACAGGGCCGGAACACTGAAGCTTTCTTT
>TRBV6-5|NA|TRBJ2-1|NA
CASSRKLGYEQFF
TGTGCCAGCAGCAGGAAACTAGGGTATGAGCAGTTCTTC
>TRBV10-1|TRBD1|TRBJ2-5|once
CASSDPGQGGETQYF
TGCGCCAGCAGCGACCCGGGACAGGGGGGAGAGACCCAGTACTTC
>TRBV2|NA|TRBJ2-3|NA
CASSEGSDTQYF
TGTGCCAGCAGTGAAGGTAGCGATACGCAGTATTTT
>TRBV5-1|NA|TRBJ1-4|NA
CASSSTVSNEKLFF
TGCGCCAGCAGCTCGACAGTTTCTAATGAAAAACTGTTTTTT
>TRBV30|TRBD1|TRBJ1-1|NA
CAWSRPGGRWTEAFF
TGTGCCTGGAGTCGGCCAGGGGGCAGATGGACTGAAGCTTTCTTT
>TRBV6-1|TRBD1|TRBJ1-1|few
CASSGQGAGAEAFF
TGTGCCAGCAGTGGACAGGGGGCGGGAGCTGAAGCTTTCTTT
>TRBV2|NA|TRBJ1-1|NA
CASSQIPAGSGTEAFF
TGTGCCAGCAGCCAAATCCCGGCAGGGTCAGGCACTGAAGCTTTCTTT
>TRBV7-2|TRBD2|TRBJ2-5|NA
CASSLLAGGRETQYF
TGTGCCAGCAGCTTACTAGCGGGGGGGCGTGAGACCCAGTACTTC
>TRBV6-1|TRBD1|TRBJ1-1|NA
CASSDWDRGNTEAFF
TGTGCCAGCAGTGATTGGGACAGGGGAAACACTGAAGCTTTCTTT
>TRBV5-1|TRBD2|TRBJ2-1|NA
CASSLGLAGGLNEQFF
TGCGCCAGCAGCTTGGGTCTAGCGGGGGGGTTGAATGAGCAGTTCTTC
>TRBV6-5|NA|TRBJ1-6|NA
CASSYDRRNSPLHF
TGTGCCAGCAGTTATGACAGGAGGAATTCACCCCTCCACTTT
>TRBV9|NA|TRBJ1-1|NA
CASSVAAGVRTEAFF
TGTGCCAGCAGCGTAGCTGCGGGAGTGAGGACTGAAGCTTTCTTT
>TRBV10-1|NA|TRBJ2-3|NA
CASSEGAATDTQYF
TGCGCCAGCAGTGAAGGGGCTGCCACAGATACGCAGTATTTT
>TRBV4-1|NA|TRBJ2-3|NA
CASSQDEWQGIDTQYF
TGCGCCAGCAGCCAAGATGAATGGCAGGGCATAGATACGCAGTATTTT
>TRBV29-1|TRBD2|TRBJ2-2|NA
CSVQAGGTNTGELFF
TGCAGCGTTCAAGCGGGGGGGACGAACACCGGGGAGCTGTTTTTT
>TRBV30|NA|TRBJ2-2|NA
CAWVRQSNTGELFF
TGTGCCTGGGTTCGACAGTCGAACACCGGGGAGCTGTTTTTT
>TRBV6-4|TRBD2|TRBJ2-1|NA
CASRRSGESYNEQFF
TGTGCCAGCAGGAGGAGCGGGGAATCCTACAATGAGCAGTTCTTC
>TRBV7-2|NA|TRBJ1-1|NA
CASSPPSNTEAFF
TGTGCCAGCAGCCCCCCATCGAACACTGAAGCTTTCTTT
>TRBV6-1|TRBD1|TRBJ2-1|once
CASSEGPTGTGPINEQFF
TGTGCCAGCAGTGAGGGCCCGACCGGGACAGGGCCAATCAATGAGCAGTTCTTC
>TRBV6-5|TRBD1|TRBJ2-2|few
CASSDRVAPGELFF
TGTGCCAGCAGTGACAGGGTCGCCCCCGGGGAGCTGTTTTTT
>TRBV10-3|NA|TRBJ2-5|once
CAISRDTGGETQYF
TGTGCCATCAGTAGAGACACCGGAGGGGAGACCCAGTACTTC
>TRBV27|NA|TRBJ2-1|NA
CASSLSFVDEQFF
TGTGCCAGCAGTTTAAGCTTTGTCGATGAGCAGTTCTTC
>TRBV6-5|NA|TRBJ2-2|once
CASSYSTGISELFF
TGTGCCAGCAGTTACTCGACTGGCATCTCAGAGCTGTTTTTT
>TRBV4-2|TRBD1|TRBJ2-2|NA
CASSQGTGNTGELFF
TGTGCCAGCAGCCAAGGGACAGGGAACACCGGGGAGCTGTTTTTT
>TRBV4-2|NA|TRBJ2-2|NA
CASSQISPGELFF
TGTGCCAGCAGCCAGATTAGTCCCGGGGAGCTGTTTTTT
>TRBV6-5|NA|TRBJ2-3|NA
CASSYSQGGDTQYF
TGTGCCAGCAGTTACAGCCAGGGGGGAGATACGCAGTATTTT
>TRBV11-2|NA|TRBJ2-2|NA
CASSLDRAGELFF
TGTGCCAGCAGCTTAGACAGGGCCGGGGAGCTGTTTTTT
>TRBV29-1|TRBD2|TRBJ2-2|NA
CSVAVAGNTGELFF
TGCAGCGTTGCGGTAGCGGGGAACACCGGGGAGCTGTTTTTT
>TRBV6-4|NA|TRBJ1-1|NA
CASSEGRDTEAFF
TGTGCCAGCAGTGAAGGGAGGGACACTGAAGCTTTCTTT
>TRBV27|NA|TRBJ1-1|NA
CASSRTALNTEAFF
TGTGCCAGCAGCCGGACAGCTTTGAACACTGAAGCTTTCTTT
>TRBV16|TRBD1|TRBJ1-5|NA
CASSQTPTGPTRSRRNQPQHF
TGTGCCAGCAGCCAAACCCCGACAGGGCCGACTCGTAGTAGGCGCAATCAGCCCCAGCATTTT
>TRBV5-1|NA|TRBJ2-5|NA
CASSPLGGDLTQETQYF
TGCGCCAGCAGCCCGCTCGGGGGAGACTTAACCCAAGAGACCCAGTACTTC
>TRBV2|NA|TRBJ1-2|NA
CASAGINYGYTF
TGTGCCAGCGCGGGAATCAACTATGGCTACACCTTC
>TRBV5-5|TRBD1|TRBJ1-4|NA
CASSSGGIGQELF
TGTGCCAGCAGCTCTGGGGGGATCGGACAGGAGCTTTTT
>TRBV4-1|TRBD1|TRBJ1-4|NA
CASSQQGQGHNEKLFF
TGCGCCAGCAGCCAACAGGGACAGGGGCATAATGAAAAACTGTTTTTT
>TRBV7-9|NA|TRBJ1-2|once
CASSLSQLLGYTF
TGTGCCAGCAGCTTAAGTCAACTTCTTGGCTACACCTTC
>TRBV10-2|TRBD1|TRBJ1-5|once
CASSWTGGDQPQHF
TGCGCCAGCAGTTGGACAGGGGGCGATCAGCCCCAGCATTTT
>TRBV13|TRBD2|TRBJ2-3|NA
CASSPGLARGPQGRTDTQYF
TGTGCCAGCAGCCCCGGACTAGCGAGGGGCCCTCAAGGGCGCACAGATACGCAGTATTTT
>TRBV19|TRBD1|TRBJ1-2|NA
CASSMAQAGGPYGYTF
TGTGCCAGTAGTATGGCGCAGGCAGGGGGCCCCTATGGCTACACCTTC
>TRBV7-3|TRBD2|TRBJ2-3|NA
CASSPVAGWSTDTQYF
TGTGCCAGCAGCCCCGTAGCGGGGTGGAGCACAGATACGCAGTATTTT
>TRBV5-6|NA|TRBJ1-6|NA
CASSLRGFYNSPLHF
TGTGCCAGCAGCTTGAGGGGTTTTTATAATTCACCCCTCCACTTT
>TRBV28|NA|TRBJ1-6|once
CASRQGSSYNSPLHF
TGTGCCAGCAGACAGGGTAGCTCCTATAATTCACCCCTCCACTTT
>TRBV27|TRBD1|TRBJ2-5|NA
CASSLAGGLETQYF
TGTGCCAGCAGTTTAGCAGGGGGCCTAGAGACCCAGTACTTC
>TRBV11-3|TRBD2|TRBJ2-1|NA
CASSLSGGAREQFF
TGTGCCAGCAGCTTAAGCGGGGGGGCACGAGAGCAGTTCTTC
>TRBV9|TRBD1|TRBJ2-1|NA
CASSVGQLPYNEQFF
TGTGCCAGCAGCGTGGGACAGCTTCCCTACAATGAGCAGTTCTTC
>TRBV7-7|NA|TRBJ2-3|NA
CASSLVLTDTQYF
TGTGCTAGCAGCTTAGTTCTGACAGATACGCAGTATTTT
>TRBV7-2|NA|TRBJ2-3|NA
CASSTDYWVADTQYF
TGTGCCAGCAGTACGGACTATTGGGTTGCAGATACGCAGTATTTT
>TRBV25-1|TRBD1|TRBJ1-4|NA
CASSVSAGGGGEKLFF
TGTGCCAGCAGTGTTTCCGCAGGGGGCGGTGGTGAAAAACTGTTTTTT
>TRBV30|NA|TRBJ2-5|NA
CAWDDSTRQAQYF
TGTGCCTGGGATGACAGTACACGCCAGGCCCAGTACTTC
>TRBV5-6|NA|TRBJ2-5|NA
CASSLGGQSETQYF
TGTGCCAGCAGCTTGGGGGGACAATCCGAGACCCAGTACTTC
>TRBV9|NA|TRBJ2-6|NA
CASSPRRTTGANVLTF
TGTGCCAGCAGCCCCCGCCGGACTACCGGGGCCAACGTCCTGACTTTC
>TRBV6-8|NA|TRBJ1-5|NA
CASVWQGSSDQPQHF
TGTGCCAGCGTTTGGCAGGGGAGTTCCGATCAGCCCCAGCATTTT
>TRBV5-1|NA|TRBJ1-5|NA
CASSLAPRGAGQPQHF
TGCGCCAGCAGCTTGGCCCCCCGGGGGGCGGGCCAGCCCCAGCATTTT